Following are 22 T cell receptor beta chains from one sample sequenced in a study of cytomegalovirus exposure and HLA in healthy donors. Amplification used 60 Vbeta primers and 13 Jbeta primers. The method was immunoSEQ multiplex PCR; TCRdb's version includes in-frame clones alone and lacks a portion of them. The sample contains 110,000 to 150,000 clones, 60% to 85% of which appear only once. Specimen: PBMCs. The receptors were sampled from a male donor in good health and CMV-seronegative.

CDR3 DNA sequence: TGTGCCTGGAGAGCTGGGAGGTCGGGGGAAAAACTGTTTTTT. Translation: CAWRAGRSGEKLFF. The chain uses TRBV30 and TRBJ1-4, with D unresolved. Per the germline V gene, CDR1 is GTSNPN and CDR2 is SVGIG (reference sequence). Trimming shortened V by 3 bases and J by 8 bases, and 16 bases separated the two germline ends. The CDR3 length is 14 residues. Complete variable domain (other parts from reference TRBV30 and TRBJ1-4): SQTIHQWPATLVQPVGSPLSLECTVEGTSNPNLYWYRQAAGRGLQLLFYSVGIGQISSEVPQNLSASRPQDRQFILSSKKLLLSDSGFYLCAWRAGRSGEKLFFGSGTQLSVL.

The V gene is TRBV12-2, the J gene TRBJ1-5. TRBV12-2 is reported as a pseudogene. The CDR3 consists of 16 residues. CDR3 coding DNA: TGTGCAAGTCGCTTAGCGGAGGGGCAAGGGAATCAGCCCCAGCATTTT. It specifies CASRLAEGQGNQPQHF.

The V and J genes are TRBV7-9 and TRBJ1-4, with a weak D call TRBD1 (5 bases). The V gene lost 3 bases and the J gene lost 7 bases, with 12 bases spanning the gap. The length of the CDR3 is 14 residues. Germline V gene data show CDR1 as SEHNR and CDR2 as FQNEAQ (reference sequence). The CDR3 DNA follows: TGTGCCAGCAGCTTCGGGGGGGTAGTTGAAAAACTGTTTTTT. Amino acid sequence: CASSFGGVVEKLFF.

The chain is built from TRBV6-5 and TRBJ2-1; tentative D call: TRBD2 (5 bases). There are 11 residues in the CDR3. Germline lookup yields CDR1 MNHEY and CDR2 SVGAGI. The ends were cut back, 6 bases at V and 9 bases at J, with 9 bases in the middle. This chain's CDR3 is CASRTRGEQFF. In nucleotides, the CDR3 is TGTGCCAGCAGGACCCGGGGTGAGCAGTTCTTC.

This chain joins TRBV7-9 and TRBJ2-7, with TRBD1 matching 9 bases. V was clipped by 2 bases and J by 3 bases; unmatched bases: 11. The CDR3 runs 17 residues. The germline CDR1 and CDR2 sequences are SEHNR and FQNEAQ (reference sequence). The CDR3 DNA reads as TGTGCCAGCAGCTTACCCCCCGTGGGACAGGGCTTCTACGAGCAGTACTTC. It specifies CASSLPPVGQGFYEQYF. Full variable domain (rest looked up from reference TRBV7-9 and TRBJ2-7): DTGVSQNPRHKITKRGQNVTFRCDPISEHNRLYWYRQTLGQGPEFLTYFQNEAQLEKSRLLSDRFSAERPKGSFSTLEIQRTEQGDSAMYLCASSLPPVGQGFYEQYFGPGTRLTVT.

The chain has TRBV7-3 and TRBJ2-1; no definite D call. In germline, CDR1 is SGHTA, CDR2 FQGTGA. This CDR3 contains 14 residues. Trimming pared 4 bases from V and 6 bases from J, leaving 13 bases between. CDR3 protein: CASSSPSRGNEQFF. The DNA for the CDR3 is TGTGCCAGCAGCTCCCCTTCTCGAGGCAATGAGCAGTTCTTC. The full variable domain, completed using reference TRBV7-3 and TRBJ2-1, is GAGVSQTPSNKVTEKGKYVELRCDPISGHTALYWYRQSLGQGPEFLIYFQGTGAADDSGLPNDRFFAVRPEGSVSTLKIQRTERGDSAVYLCASSSPSRGNEQFFGPGTRLTVL.

The CDR3 loop is CASSPQSPRMGGPLHF. CDR3 in DNA: TGTGCCAGCAGTCCCCAGTCTCCCAGGATGGGTGGACCCCTCCACTTT. The V gene is TRBV27, the J gene TRBJ1-6; D gene ambiguous. The CDR3 loop spans 16 amino acids. Germline CDR1 reads MNHEY; CDR2 reads SMNVEV (reference sequence). V was shortened by 5 bases and J by 12 bases, with 23 bases between the two germline ends.

The rearrangement uses TRBV7-3 and TRBJ2-1, with 10 bases fitting TRBD1. The trim removed 3 bases at V and 5 bases at J, leaving 4 bases unmatched. The CDR3 is 15 residues long. CDR1 and CDR2 (germline): SGHTA, FQGTGA. CDR3 in DNA: TGTGCCAGCAGCTTCGACAGGGGGCCCAACAATGAGCAGTTCTTC. Protein: CASSFDRGPNNEQFF.

There are a few counts of this clone. V is TRBV18 and J is TRBJ1-6; unclear D gene. The CDR3 consists of 15 residues. Germline lookup yields CDR1 KGHSH and CDR2 LQKENI. V dropped 3 bases and J dropped 7 bases, with 13 bases sitting between them. The CDR3 nucleotides are TGTGCCAGCTCACCCCAGCAAAGAGGGAATTCACCCCTCCACTTT. This translates into CASSPQQRGNSPLHF. Full variable domain (rest looked up from reference TRBV18 and TRBJ1-6): NAGVMQNPRHLVRRRGQEARLRCSPMKGHSHVYWYRQLPEEGLKFMVYLQKENIIDESGMPKERFSAEFPKEGPSILRIQQVVRGDSAAYFCASSPQQRGNSPLHFGNGTRLTVT.

Concerning this clone itself: At one boundary the junction diverges from the germline segment, which might be a read error. CDR3 nucleotide sequence: TGTGCCATCAGTGTTCAGGACTCCAGTCCCATCTTC. As protein: CAISVQDSSPIF. The chain carries TRBV10-3 and TRBJ2-7; TRBD2 is a possible D gene (5 bases). Germline V gene data show CDR1 as ENHRY and CDR2 as SYGVKD. The CDR3 is 12 amino acids.

The chain employs TRBV7-9 and TRBJ1-1; D is uncertain. The CDR3 is 11 amino acids. CDR1 is SEHNR, CDR2 FQNEAQ, per germline (reference sequence). Trimming removed 7 bases at V and 4 bases at J, with 7 bases between. The CDR3 protein is CASIRGTEAFF. The CDR3, as DNA: TGTGCCAGCATCCGGGGCACTGAAGCTTTCTTT.

CDR3 protein: CASSPQPQTQSGYGYTF. The CDR3 DNA reads as TGCGCCAGCAGCCCCCAGCCCCAAACTCAAAGCGGCTATGGCTACACCTTC. The V and J genes are TRBV4-1 and TRBJ1-2; D unclear. Germline V gives CDR1 MGHRA, CDR2 YSYEKL. The CDR3 extends over 17 amino acids. Trimming pared 4 bases from V and 4 bases from J, leaving 22 bases between.

The rearrangement joins TRBV19 to TRBJ2-4; D may be TRBD2 (6 bases). Germline lookup yields CDR1 LNHDA and CDR2 SQIVND (reference sequence). Trimming took off 6 bases at V and 7 bases at J, with 16 bases between the two ends. This CDR3 has 14 amino acids. The CDR3 loop is CASRGLGGFNIQYF. CDR3 nucleotides: TGTGCCAGTAGGGGTTTGGGAGGTTTTAACATTCAGTACTTC.

The chain recombines TRBV6-6 with TRBJ2-1, with 9 nucleotides matching TRBD2. Germline V gives CDR1 MNHNY, CDR2 SVGAGI (reference sequence). The CDR3 spans 16 residues. Trimming removed 2 bases from V and 8 bases from J; junction bases left unmatched: 10. Written as DNA, the CDR3 is TGTGCCAGCAGTTACGTCGGTAGCGGGAGTTTTCATGAGCAGTTCTTC. It encodes CASSYVGSGSFHEQFF.

In this sample, this clone turned up once. V usage is TRBV9 and J usage is TRBJ1-2; TRBD1 is a possible D gene (5 bases). The germline gives CDR1 SGDLS, CDR2 YYNGEE. V lost 0 bases, J lost 5 bases, and 11 bases lay in between. The CDR3 extends over 14 amino acids. The CDR3: CASSVGGGRYGYTF. CDR3 DNA: TGTGCCAGCAGCGTAGGGGGCGGCAGATATGGCTACACCTTC.

The V gene is TRBV11-2, the J gene TRBJ1-2, with TRBD1 matching 9 bases. Losses at the gene ends were 5 bases for V and 5 bases for J; bases not matched to a gene: 6. The CDR3 is made up of 14 amino acids. Germline CDR1 SGHAT, CDR2 FQNNGV. The CDR3 loop is CASSLGQGRYGYTF. DNA of the CDR3: TGTGCCAGCAGCCTCGGACAGGGGAGGTATGGCTACACCTTC.

The chain couples TRBV9 to TRBJ2-1; 14 bases match TRBD2. Germline V gene data show CDR1 as SGDLS and CDR2 as YYNGEE. This CDR3 has 18 residues. With V trimmed by 0 bases and J by 10 bases, 12 bases remained unmatched. CDR3 in DNA: TGTGCCAGCAGCGTAGGGACAGGACTAGCGGGAGGTCGACGGGAGCAGTTCTTC. Translation: CASSVGTGLAGGRREQFF.

The chain is built from TRBV20-1 and TRBJ2-7, with 8 bases matching TRBD2. V was pared by 6 bases and J by 12 bases, with 10 bases of the junction left unmatched. This CDR3 is 11 amino acids long. Per germline, CDR1 DFQATT and CDR2 SNEGSKA (reference sequence). The CDR3 here is CSARFSGASYF. The DNA for the CDR3 is TGCAGTGCGCGGTTTAGCGGGGCCTCGTACTTC.

As for this clone: Its ends do not fully match the called genes, so a read error is possible. The chain employs TRBV27 and TRBJ1-6; 10 bases align to TRBD1. Germline V gene sequence: CDR1 MNHEY, CDR2 SMNVEV (reference sequence). This CDR3 is 16 amino acids long. CDR3 DNA sequence: TGTGCCAGCAGTTTATCGGGACAGGGGTATAGTTCACCCCTCCACTTT. Translated, it gives CASSLSGQGYSSPLHF.

To note about this clone: The same CDR3 can be traced to other DNA sequences in this sample. The CDR3, as DNA: TGCGCCAGCAGCTTGGGTGGGGAGGCTTTCTTT. It translates to CASSLGGEAFF. The V call is TRBV5-1, the J call TRBJ1-1; no firm D call. CDR1 SGHRS and CDR2 YFSETQ come from the germline V gene. The CDR3 totals 11 residues. The V end was cut by 0 bases, the J end by 11 bases, with 8 bases between. Filled out from reference TRBV5-1 and TRBJ1-1, the complete variable domain reads KAGVTQTPRYLIKTRGQQVTLSCSPISGHRSVSWYQQTPGQGLQFLFEYFSETQRNKGNFPGRFSGRQFSNSRSEMNVSTLELGDSALYLCASSLGGEAFFGQGTRLTVV.

V is TRBV5-1 and J is TRBJ2-3, with D tentatively TRBD1 (5 bases). V lost 2 bases and J lost 2, with 9 bases in between. The CDR3 is made up of 14 amino acids. Germline CDR1 and CDR2: SGHRS and YFSETQ. As DNA, the CDR3 is TGCGCCAGCAGCTTAGGGGTAAACACAGATACGCAGTATTTT. As protein: CASSLGVNTDTQYF.

This rearrangement joins TRBV10-3 to TRBJ1-2; D remains ambiguous. The V gene lost 6 bases and the J gene lost 2 bases, with 10 bases spanning the gap. The length of the CDR3 is 13 residues. Looked up from germline, CDR1 is ENHRY and CDR2 is SYGVKD. The CDR3 sequence: CAISFDGNYGYTF. CDR3 coding DNA: TGTGCCATCAGCTTCGACGGGAACTATGGCTACACCTTC.